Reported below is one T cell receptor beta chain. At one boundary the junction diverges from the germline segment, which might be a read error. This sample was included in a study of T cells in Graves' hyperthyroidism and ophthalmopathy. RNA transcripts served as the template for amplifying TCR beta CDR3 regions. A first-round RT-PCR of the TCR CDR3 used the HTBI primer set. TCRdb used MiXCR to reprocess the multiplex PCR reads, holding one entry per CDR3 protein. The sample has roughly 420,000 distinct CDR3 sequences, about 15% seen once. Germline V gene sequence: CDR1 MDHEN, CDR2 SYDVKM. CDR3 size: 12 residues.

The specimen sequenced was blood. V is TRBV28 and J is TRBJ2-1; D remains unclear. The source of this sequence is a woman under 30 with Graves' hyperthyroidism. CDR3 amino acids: CASSFPPNQQFF. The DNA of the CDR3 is TGTGCCAGCAGTTTCCCTCCCAATCAGCAGTTCTTC.